These 14 T cell receptor beta chains share one sample of origin, sequenced in a study of beta chain features in type 1 diabetes. Of the isolated RNA, all was reverse transcribed, and so the sequenced material was expressed TCRB transcripts. Profiled with immunoSEQ multiplex PCR; TCRdb holds only in-frame clones, not every one. This sample has 150,000 or so clones, with approximately 10% found just once. Sequenced: central memory CD4+ T cells from blood. Receptors were obtained from a man younger than 30 in good health.

This clone showed up just a few times. This chain links TRBV29-1 with TRBJ2-7; 8 nucleotides agree with TRBD1. V shed 6 bases, J shed 5 bases, and the junction held 9 bases outside the gene matches. The CDR3 length is 13 residues. Per germline, CDR1 SQVTM and CDR2 ANQGSEA. CDR3 nucleotide sequence: TGCAGCGTACGGACAGGGATAGCCCACGAGCAGTACTTC. The encoded protein is CSVRTGIAHEQYF.

This clone was picked up many times. The sample has other DNA sequences that encode this CDR3 too. The chain employs TRBV28 and TRBJ1-2, with unresolved D. V gave up 3 bases and J gave up 4 bases, with 6 bases separating them. Germline CDR1 and CDR2: MDHEN and SYDVKM. The CDR3 contains 12 residues. As DNA, the CDR3 is TGTGCCAGCAGTTTCGGCAGCTATGGCTACACCTTC. It translates to CASSFGSYGYTF.

This clone was found a few times. V and J are TRBV27 and TRBJ1-2, with 9 bases identical to TRBD1. The J segment lost 4 bases and the V segment lost 2 bases, leaving 5 bases of the junction unmatched. The CDR3 runs 15 residues. Germline V gene lookup returns CDR1 MNHEY and CDR2 SMNVEV (reference sequence). The CDR3 protein is CASSLGRTGVYGYTF. DNA for the CDR3: TGTGCCAGCAGTTTAGGGCGGACAGGGGTCTATGGCTACACCTTC.

This clone has only a few counts. One junction end disagrees with the germline gene, perhaps due to a read error. The rearrangement joins TRBV13 to TRBJ2-1; 14 bases fit TRBD2. The germline V gene has CDR1 PRHDT and CDR2 FYEKMQ (reference sequence). The CDR3 length is 17 residues. The CDR3, as DNA: TGTGCCAGCAGCCTAGGACTAGCGGGAGGAGAGTACAATGAGCAGTTCTTC. Translated: CASSLGLAGGEYNEQFF.

This clone was observed a handful of times. The chain combines TRBV28 with TRBJ1-5; D ambiguous. This CDR3 is built from 12 residues. Trimming removed 8 bases from V and 7 bases from J, with 12 bases in between. Germline-derived CDR1 and CDR2 are MDHEN and SYDVKM. CDR3 nucleotide sequence: TGTGCCAGCCGGGCGACCCCCCAGCCCCAGCATTTT. It specifies CASRATPQPQHF.

This clone was seen a handful of times. In nucleotides, the CDR3 is TGTGCCAGCAGCGAGAGACAGAACACTGAAGCTTTCTTT. Its protein is CASSERQNTEAFF. The chain uses TRBV7-9 and TRBJ1-1; D ambiguous. CDR1 and CDR2 from the germline V gene are SEHNR and FQNEAQ (reference sequence). Trimming cost V 5 bases and J 1 base, with 8 bases left between them. This CDR3 region has 13 residues.

This clone was observed a handful of times. This chain connects TRBV6-5 to TRBJ1-5, with a tentative D call TRBD1 (5 bases). This CDR3 has 13 residues. The V and J ends lost 5 bases and 7 bases respectively, with 12 bases between them. Germline assignment: CDR1 MNHEY and CDR2 SVGAGI. The CDR3: CASSATGTQPQHF. CDR3 DNA sequence: TGTGCCAGCAGTGCAACCGGGACGCAGCCCCAGCATTTT.

The chain has TRBV9 and TRBJ2-1; no clear D gene. Trimming took 1 base from V and 0 from J, leaving 11 bases between them. Germline CDR1 is SGDLS and CDR2 is YYNGEE. CDR3 size: 16 residues. The DNA of the CDR3 is TGTGCCAGCAGCGTATCACACCAGAGCTCCTACAATGAGCAGTTCTTC. This sequence encodes CASSVSHQSSYNEQFF.

The rearrangement links TRBV7-2 to TRBJ2-5, with a weak D call TRBD2 (5 bases). Germline-derived CDR1 and CDR2 are SGHTA and FQGNSA. The V gene lost 1 base and the J gene lost 1 base, with 10 bases spanning the gap. The CDR3 is 15 residues long. The CDR3 coding sequence is TGTGCCAGCAGCTTAGGGTCGGCGGGCCAAGAGACCCAGTACTTC. It specifies CASSLGSAGQETQYF.

The gene calls are TRBV6-5 and TRBJ2-4, with unresolved D. This CDR3 has 13 residues. The V gene's germline CDR1 is MNHEY and CDR2 SVGAGI. Trimming took 6 bases from V and 4 from J, leaving 10 bases between them. The CDR3 DNA sequence: TGTGCCAGCAGCCGCATCGGGAAAAACATTCAGTACTTC. It codes for CASSRIGKNIQYF.

This sequence joins TRBV6-1 and TRBJ2-5; possible D gene TRBD2, 5 bases. Trimming removed 6 bases at V and 0 bases at J, with 14 bases between. The CDR3 is 15 amino acids. Germline assignment: CDR1 MNHNS and CDR2 SASEGT. This CDR3 reads CASRDSLAYQETQYF. The CDR3 DNA is TGTGCCAGCAGGGATTCCTTAGCGTACCAAGAGACCCAGTACTTC.

This clone was counted only a few times. The chain has TRBV18 and TRBJ2-3; 10 bases line up with TRBD1. CDR1 and CDR2 from the germline V gene are KGHSH and LQKENI. This CDR3 contains 17 residues. The V and J ends lost 4 bases and 8 bases, in that order; junction bases with no gene match: 15. CDR3 amino acids: CASSRPADRGIRSTQYF. The CDR3 coding sequence is TGTGCCAGCTCACGACCGGCGGACAGGGGGATCCGAAGTACGCAGTATTTT. Full variable domain (missing parts from reference TRBV18 and TRBJ2-3): NAGVMQNPRHLVRRRGQEARLRCSPMKGHSHVYWYRQLPEEGLKFMVYLQKENIIDESGMPKERFSAEFPKEGPSILRIQQVVRGDSAAYFCASSRPADRGIRSTQYFGPGTRLTVL.

The chain links TRBV5-6 to TRBJ2-1; the D is unclear. V lost 1 base, J lost 0 bases, and 11 bases lay in between. CDR1 is SGHDT, CDR2 YYEEEE, per germline. The CDR3 extends over 16 amino acids. DNA for the CDR3: TGTGCCAGCAGCTTGCGTGGTACGAGCTCCTACAATGAGCAGTTCTTC. Amino acids: CASSLRGTSSYNEQFF.

This clone was recorded a few times. V gene TRBV7-2 combines with J gene TRBJ2-1; TRBD2 might be the D (6 bases). This CDR3 spans 14 amino acids. CDR1 is SGHTA, CDR2 FQGNSA, per germline. V shed 11 bases and J shed 4 bases, with 18 bases lying between them. CDR3 nucleotide sequence: TGTGCCCAGGGAGGACGGGGAAGTTACAATGAGCAGTTCTTC. It specifies CAQGGRGSYNEQFF.